These 3 T cell receptor beta chains were all obtained from the same sample, sequenced in a study of blood T cell repertoires in COVID-19. Some clones are missing from TCRdb's copy, which holds only in-frame ones; the method was immunoSEQ multiplex PCR. The sample carries more than 150,000 clones, 80% recorded once. The sequenced sample consisted of peripheral blood. The receptors were sampled from a man aged 55-75 years with acute or convalescent COVID-19.

The V call is TRBV7-2, the J call TRBJ1-3, with TRBD1 matching 8 bases. The CDR3 runs 15 residues. Germline lookup yields CDR1 SGHTA and CDR2 FQGNSA. Unmatched junction bases numbered 9, after V lost 7 bases and J lost 4 bases. CDR3 sequence: CASTRQGLRGNTIYF. CDR3 nucleotide sequence: TGTGCCAGCACCCGACAGGGGTTGAGGGGAAACACCATATATTTT.

The chain combines TRBV10-3 with TRBJ2-1; 10 bases match TRBD1. Germline V lookup: CDR1 ENHRY, CDR2 SYGVKD. The CDR3 consists of 14 residues. Trimming at V came to 6 bases and at J to 9 bases, leaving 8 bases not matched to a gene. The CDR3 DNA reads as TGTGCCATCAGCCCGGGACAGGGGCGTGGTGAGCAGTTCTTC. It is translated as CAISPGQGRGEQFF.

The chain has TRBV3-1 (or the pseudogene TRBV3-2) and TRBJ2-7, with D tentatively TRBD2 (6 bases). Trimming shortened V by 4 bases and J by 0 bases, and 13 bases separated the two germline ends. CDR1 is LGHDT and CDR2 is YNNKEL in the germline V gene (reference sequence). This CDR3 is 15 amino acids long. The CDR3 DNA reads TGTGCCAGCAGCCCGGGACTCCGAAGCTCCTACGAGCAGTACTTC. It is translated as CASSPGLRSSYEQYF.